The 29 T cell receptor beta chains below all came from one sample that was sequenced in a study of metastatic and nonmetastatic thyroid tumors. No treatment of any kind had been given to any patient before thyroid surgery. TCRdb reassembled clones from the PCR reads with MiXCR. This table holds 20,000 to 30,000 clones, 15% found once. Sequenced material: blood. These receptor sequences come from a female donor with papillary thyroid cancer or a benign thyroid nodule (not recorded which). Some clones in this sample may be carry-over from other donors' samples.

This clone came up many times. The chain is built from TRBV7-3 and TRBJ2-3; 7 nucleotides align to TRBD2. V gave up 3 bases and J gave up 3 bases; unmatched junction bases: 12. From germline, CDR1 is SGHTA and CDR2 FQGTGA. There are 17 residues in the CDR3. CDR3 bases: TGTGCCAGCAGCTTTACTTCCCGGGGAGCGGGAACAGATACGCAGTATTTT. Translated, it gives CASSFTSRGAGTDTQYF.

This clone was counted many times. The CDR3 here is CASRPIGGPSNTIYF. The CDR3, as DNA: TGTGCCAGCAGACCAATAGGGGGCCCATCGAACACCATATATTTT. V and J are TRBV27 and TRBJ1-3, with 7 bases fitting TRBD1. V was clipped by 6 bases and J by 7 bases; unmatched bases: 12. This CDR3 is 15 amino acids long. Germline CDR1 MNHEY, CDR2 SMNVEV (reference sequence).

In this sample, this clone turned up many times. J is TRBJ2-1 and V is TRBV15; the D gene is possibly TRBD2 (6 bases). The germline V gene has CDR1 LNHNV and CDR2 YYDKDF (reference sequence). The V end lost 0 bases, the J end lost 5 bases, and 26 bases lay between the germline ends. The CDR3 is 20 amino acids. The CDR3 region is CATSRDVVVRGSQRDNEQFF. DNA for the CDR3: TGTGCCACCAGCAGAGACGTAGTTGTCCGGGGGAGTCAAAGGGACAATGAGCAGTTCTTC.

Details on this clone: A read error is likely, as this CDR3 ends without the conserved phenylalanine or tryptophan. No DNA is shown, since the ends of the CDR3 on it are uncertain; the CDR3 is the one TCRdb lists. The rearrangement uses TRBV7-8 and TRBJ2-2; no check of the table's D call, TRBD2, against the DNA was made. Germline V gene sequence: CDR1 SGHVS, CDR2 FQNEAQ. From its first to its last residue, the CDR3 has 11 amino acids. Here the CDR3 reads CASSYATLAGG.

The chain links TRBV19 to TRBJ1-1; D is possibly TRBD1 (5 bases). CDR1 LNHDA and CDR2 SQIVND come from the germline V gene (reference sequence). Trimming shortened V by 3 bases and J by 5 bases, and 28 bases separated the two germline ends. The CDR3 contains 19 residues. The CDR3 DNA reads TGTGCCAGTAGTATCCTCAAGCCTTGGCAGGGTAATGGTGGGACTGAAGCTTTCTTT. Translation: CASSILKPWQGNGGTEAFF.

The chain joins TRBV20-1 to TRBJ2-7, with D maybe TRBD2 (6 bases). V was clipped by 0 bases and J by 2 bases, with 11 bases between them. The V gene's germline CDR1 is DFQATT and CDR2 SNEGSKA (reference sequence). There are 14 residues in the CDR3. The DNA of the CDR3 is TGCAGTGCTAGAGATACGGGAGCCACCTACGAGCAGTACTTC. This translates into CSARDTGATYEQYF.

Details on this clone: Given a much more abundant clone one base away, this may be a read error. V is TRBV30 and J is TRBJ1-1; D unclear. Per germline, CDR1 GTSNPN and CDR2 SVGIG (reference sequence). The CDR3 covers 14 residues. In DNA, the CDR3 is TGTTCCTGGAGTGTAGCCCTAGGTGGCGATAATGATTTCTTT. Translation: CSWSVALGGDNDFF. Combining the CDR3 with reference TRBV30 and TRBJ1-1 gives the whole variable domain SQTIHQWPATLVQPVGSPLSLECTVEGTSNPNLYWYRQAAGRGLQLLFYSVGIGQISSEVPQNLSASRPQDRQFILSSKKLLLSDSGFYLCSWSVALGGDNDFFGQGTRLTVV.

This clone was observed at least ten times. The chain uses TRBV5-1 and TRBJ1-2, with unresolved D. The CDR3 is 15 amino acids. V lost 0 bases and J lost 6, with 15 bases in between. CDR1 and CDR2 (germline): SGHRS, YFSETQ. CDR3 in amino acids: CASSLGRLGIDGYTF. The CDR3 region has the DNA TGCGCCAGCAGCTTGGGTCGTCTGGGGATAGATGGCTACACCTTC. The variable domain in full, with the rest retrieved from reference TRBV5-1 and TRBJ1-2, is KAGVTQTPRYLIKTRGQQVTLSCSPISGHRSVSWYQQTPGQGLQFLFEYFSETQRNKGNFPGRFSGRQFSNSRSEMNVSTLELGDSALYLCASSLGRLGIDGYTFGSGTRLTVV.

Of note for this clone: A much bigger clone sits one base away, suggesting this may be a read error. The rearrangement joins TRBV6-1 to TRBJ2-3; 10 positions match TRBD1. Per the germline V gene, CDR1 is MNHNS and CDR2 is SASEGT. The CDR3 runs to 15 residues. The CDR3 spells CANSEWDRGSGTQYF. As DNA, the CDR3 is TGTGCCAACAGTGAATGGGACAGGGGCTCAGGTACGCAGTATTTT.

This clone was found many times. The chain uses TRBV3-1 and TRBJ2-1, with D possibly matching TRBD2 (6 bases). Germline V gene sequence: CDR1 LGHDT, CDR2 YNNKEL (reference sequence). V was trimmed by 3 bases and J by 1 base, leaving 19 bases between them. The CDR3 extends over 18 amino acids. For the CDR3, the DNA is TGTGCCAGCAGCCATGGTCCGACTGGAGGGAGTTCCTACAATGAGCAGTTCTTC. It yields the protein CASSHGPTGGSSYNEQFF.

This clone was recorded at least ten times. At the DNA level, this CDR3 is encoded by other sequences in the same sample as well. The V call is TRBV10-3, the J call TRBJ1-3; D gene uncertain. V was pared by 0 bases and J by 4 bases, with 19 bases between. Germline V CDR1 and CDR2: ENHRY, SYGVKD. The length of the CDR3 is 18 residues. The CDR3, as DNA: TGTGCCATCAGTGAGTCGCTTCTCCGGGCGGTGGGCGGAAACACCATATATTTT. It yields the protein CAISESLLRAVGGNTIYF.

This clone has a count of ten or more. This sequence may be a read error, since a much larger clone differs from it by one base. This chain links TRBV6-1 with TRBJ2-1, with D possibly TRBD2 on 5 matching bases. Germline assignment: CDR1 MNHNS and CDR2 SASEGT. The CDR3 length is 12 residues. CDR3 DNA sequence: TGTGCCAGCAGTGAATACCCCCAGCGGTGTTGTTTC. Its translation is CASSEYPQRCCF.

This clone was counted between two and nine times. CDR3 amino acids: CASTDRAFGYTF. Here the CDR3 DNA reads TGTGCCAGTACCGACAGGGCGTTTGGCTACACCTTC. This rearrangement joins TRBV28 to TRBJ1-2; 7 bases are shared with TRBD1. The CDR3 length is 12 residues. With 9 bases clipped from V and 7 bases from J, the junction kept 8 bases outside the gene matches. Per the germline V gene, CDR1 is MDHEN and CDR2 is SYDVKM.

This clone was seen many times. The chain recombines TRBV10-1 with TRBJ2-1; D ambiguous. Germline CDR1 is WNHNN and CDR2 is SYGVQD (reference sequence). The CDR3 runs 15 residues. Trimming took 5 bases from V and 3 from J, leaving 14 bases between them. The CDR3 nucleotides read TGCGCCAGCAGTATTGACGGATCAAACTACAATGAGCAGTTCTTC. It translates to CASSIDGSNYNEQFF.

This clone is classed as medium-sized (0.01 to 0.1%). V and J are TRBV11-2 and TRBJ1-2; 7 bases map to TRBD1. The CDR3 sequence is 15 residues long. V shed 5 bases and J 1 base; nucleotides not matched to a gene: 7. The germline V gene encodes CDR1 SGHAT and CDR2 FQNNGV. The DNA of the CDR3 is TGTGCCAGCAGCCCCGGGGCAGGGGGTAACTATGGCTACACCTTC. Its protein is CASSPGAGGNYGYTF.

A note on this clone: One end of the junction is discordant with germline, which a read error may explain. This rearrangement joins TRBV4-2 to TRBJ2-3, with 8 positions matching TRBD1. This CDR3 is built from 15 residues. Germline CDR1 is LGHNA and CDR2 is YNFKEQ. CDR3 sequence reads: CASSQDWTGTDAQYF. The CDR3, as DNA: TGTGCCAGCAGCCAAGATTGGACAGGGACAGATGCGCAGTATTTT.

This clone was seen repeatedly, ten times or more. The rearrangement joins TRBV6-1 to TRBJ2-6, with a tentative D call TRBD2 (6 bases). V dropped 1 base and J dropped 13 bases, with 17 bases sitting between them. The V gene's germline CDR1 is MNHNS and CDR2 SASEGT. This CDR3 comprises 15 residues. Written as DNA, the CDR3 is TGTGCCAGCAGTGAAGGCGGGGTTGGTGCAGGGGTCCTGACTTTC. Residues: CASSEGGVGAGVLTF.

This clone was seen repeatedly, ten times or more. The J gene is TRBJ2-7, the V gene TRBV14, with no clear D. V lost 1 base, J lost 7 bases, and 17 bases lay in between. Germline CDR1 and CDR2: SGHDN and FVKESK. CDR3 length: 15 residues. In DNA form, the CDR3 reads TGTGCCAGCAGCCAAGCTTTGACGCGGTTGAGGGAGCAGTACTTC. Translated: CASSQALTRLREQYF.

This clone has a count of ten or more. The chain has TRBV11-2 and TRBJ2-2; D is perhaps TRBD1 (6 bases). V lost 7 bases to trimming and J lost 1 base, with 10 bases between them. This CDR3 spans 14 amino acids. The V gene's germline CDR1 is SGHAT and CDR2 FQNNGV. The CDR3: CASNTGWNTGELFF. The CDR3 region has the DNA TGTGCCAGCAATACAGGGTGGAACACCGGGGAGCTGTTTTTT. The full variable domain, its missing parts supplied by reference TRBV11-2 and TRBJ2-2, is EAGVAQSPRYKIIEKRQSVAFWCNPISGHATLYWYQQILGQGPKLLIQFQNNGVVDDSQLPKDRFSAERLKGVDSTLKIQPAKLEDSAVYLCASNTGWNTGELFFGEGSRLTVL.

This clone was picked up many times. V is TRBV6-2 or TRBV6-3 and J is TRBJ2-1; possibly TRBD1 for D (7 bases). Trimming took off 4 bases at V and 6 bases at J, with 10 bases between the two ends. The CDR3 length is 13 residues. Germline assignment: CDR1 MNHEY and CDR2 SVGEGT. CDR3 DNA sequence: TGTGCCAGCAGTTCCCAGGGGGGCAATGAGCAGTTCTTC. Encoded protein: CASSSQGGNEQFF.

This clone was seen ten or more times. V usage is TRBV6-2 or TRBV6-3 and J usage is TRBJ2-1, with 10 bases lining up with TRBD2. Losses at the gene ends were 6 bases for V and 7 bases for J; bases not matched to a gene: 6. The CDR3 has 14 amino acids. CDR1 is MNHEY, CDR2 SVGEGT, per germline. CDR3 sequence reads: CASSPSGRGNEQFF. In nucleotides, the CDR3 is TGTGCCAGCAGCCCTAGCGGGAGAGGGAATGAGCAGTTCTTC.

This clone was counted at least ten times. CDR3 coding DNA: TGCGCCAGCAGCCAAGATTGGGGGGGAGCTAATGAAAAACTGTTTTTT. Translation: CASSQDWGGANEKLFF. This rearrangement joins TRBV4-3 to TRBJ1-4; maybe TRBD1 (5 bases). CDR3 size: 16 residues. V was clipped by 0 bases and J by 3 bases, with 11 bases between them. Germline CDR1 LGHNA, CDR2 YSLEER.

At least ten counts were recorded for this clone. The V gene is TRBV9, the J gene TRBJ2-3; D tentatively reads TRBD1 or TRBD2 (5 bases each). The CDR3 totals 16 residues. The germline gives CDR1 SGDLS, CDR2 YYNGEE. V was shortened by 2 bases and J by 2 bases, with 15 bases between the two germline ends. The CDR3: CASSVDAGTPTDTQYF. Here the CDR3 DNA reads TGTGCCAGCAGCGTTGACGCCGGGACGCCCACAGATACGCAGTATTTT.

This clone was observed at least ten times. The chain combines TRBV7-9 with TRBJ2-4; 7 bases map to TRBD1. Trimming at V came to 6 bases and at J to 5 bases, leaving 13 bases not matched to a gene. Germline loops: CDR1 SEHNR, CDR2 FQNEAQ (reference sequence). The CDR3 is 16 residues long. Here the CDR3 reads CASSTVGGDMENIQYF. The CDR3 coding sequence is TGTGCCAGCAGTACAGTAGGGGGCGATATGGAAAACATTCAGTACTTC.

This clone was recorded at least ten times. The V call is TRBV7-7, the J call TRBJ2-2, with D possibly being TRBD1 (6 bases). CDR3 size: 13 residues. Per germline, CDR1 SSHAT and CDR2 FNYEAQ (reference sequence). CDR3 DNA: TGTGCTTGGGACATTTGGAACACCGGGGAGCTGTTTTTT. Protein sequence: CAWDIWNTGELFF.

This clone has only a few counts. One end of the junction is discordant with germline, which a read error may explain. The rearrangement uses TRBV6-9 and TRBJ2-5, with TRBD2 matching over 7 bases. The CDR3 extends over 13 amino acids. CDR1 is MNHGY and CDR2 is SVAAGI in the germline V gene. CDR3 sequence reads: CASSYGGRETQYF. CDR3 coding DNA: TGTGCCAGCAGTTACGGGGGGAGGGAGACGCAGTACTTC.

This clone was found many times. The chain is built from TRBV18 and TRBJ1-4; unclear D gene. There are 12 residues in the CDR3. Trimming shortened V by 6 bases and J by 8 bases, and 10 bases separated the two germline ends. The germline V gene encodes CDR1 KGHSH and CDR2 LQKENI. The CDR3 is CASSPNREKLFF. CDR3 coding DNA: TGTGCCAGCTCCCCTAACCGGGAAAAACTGTTTTTT.

This clone was counted ten times or more. The gene calls are TRBV5-1 and TRBJ2-5, with a weak D call TRBD1 (5 bases). The CDR3 length is 15 residues. Per the germline V gene, CDR1 is SGHRS and CDR2 is YFSETQ. Trimming left V 2 bases short and J 5 bases short, with 16 bases between. The CDR3 nucleotides are TGCGCCAGCAGCTTTATGGCAGGGTCTTACGAGACCCAGTACTTC. This codes for CASSFMAGSYETQYF.

Many counts were recorded for this clone. This chain links TRBV7-6 with TRBJ2-5; 7 bases map to TRBD2. Germline lookup yields CDR1 SGHVS and CDR2 FNYEAQ. This CDR3 is built from 16 residues. The junction had 14 bases not matched to a gene; V was cut back by 5 bases and J by 5 bases. The CDR3 sequence is CASSPLAVAGPETQYF. The CDR3 DNA reads TGTGCCAGCAGCCCGCTGGCGGTAGCGGGCCCCGAGACCCAGTACTTC.